This TCR beta chain was recovered during a study of glioma-infiltrating T cells after dendritic cell vaccination. Study at large: Autologous tumor lysate was loaded overnight onto monocyte-derived dendritic cells grown seven days with IL-4 and GM-CSF.

TCRdb's copy holds only in-frame clones and misses some; the assay was immunoSEQ multiplex PCR. The sample lists just under 60,000 clones; around 85% were seen once. Time point specified: after dendritic cell vaccination, including at tumor progression/relapse. Patients had residual fresh-frozen tumor tissue and more than two years of survival data. The CDR3 runs 14 residues. Germline values: CDR1 SGHNT, CDR2 YENEEA. J lost 4 bases, V lost 3 bases, and 5 bases had no gene match. There are a few counts of this clone. Antigen unknown. Study-wide results and limits: Few patients contributed both blood and tumor specimens. Longer survival after dendritic cell vaccination followed higher pretreatment TIL content.

This TCR came from a human donor with glioblastoma. The sample in question was blood, obtained after dendritic cell vaccination. The gene calls are TRBV11-3 and TRBJ2-7; 8 bases fit TRBD1. CDR3 bases: TGTGCCAGCAGCTTGAAGGACAGGGCATACGAGCAGTACTTC. Amino acid sequence: CASSLKDRAYEQYF.